This T cell receptor (beta chain) stems from a study of blood T cell repertoires in COVID-19. About the research overall: The United States, Italy and Spain provided the acute and convalescent COVID-19 samples. PBMCs, B-cell-depleted T cells, or T cells provided the cDNA or gDNA that made up the material.

Per the original methods: Reference gene primer amplification gave estimated nucleated cell counts. Some clones are missing from TCRdb's copy, which holds only in-frame ones; the method was immunoSEQ multiplex PCR. V and J calls and clone size are copied from that table; D and trimming were computed from the DNA. In the table there are fewer than 200,000 clones, about 86% of which are singletons. With 2 bases removed from V and 5 bases from J, the gap between germline ends came to 24 bases. The CDR3 runs 18 residues. Germline lookup yields CDR1 MNHEY and CDR2 SVGEGT. The chain joins TRBV6-2 or TRBV6-3 to TRBJ2-5, with D maybe TRBD2 (5 bases). The source material was peripheral blood. This TCR was sampled from a man between 65 and 85 years old with active or convalescent COVID-19. The DNA of the CDR3 is TGTGCCAGCAGTTACGGGTTCTCTAGCAAGAGTTCTGTCGAGACCCAGTACTTC. This sequence encodes CASSYGFSSKSSVETQYF.